This T cell receptor beta chain was sequenced in a study of blood T cell repertoires in COVID-19. Study overall: From T cells, B-cell-depleted T cells, or PBMCs came the material, which was cDNA or gDNA.

CDR3 size: 22 residues. V dropped 3 bases and J dropped 5; count of bases not matched to a gene: 25. The germline gives CDR1 LGHNT, CDR2 FRNRAP. The data were produced by immunoSEQ multiplex PCR, yet TCRdb's version contains in-frame clones alone and is incomplete. The sample lists about 130,000 clones, around 85% seen once, with 15% to 20% in the top ten. The origin of this receptor is a woman aged 45-65 years who had recovered from COVID-19. The sequencing sample was made of peripheral blood. The chain combines TRBV12-5 with TRBJ2-2, with 9 nucleotides matching TRBD1. The CDR3 loop is CASGLGGQGEGGGRGWTGELFF. DNA for the CDR3: TGTGCTAGTGGTTTAGGGGGACAGGGTGAAGGTGGCGGGAGAGGATGGACCGGGGAGCTGTTTTTT.